The clone carrying this T cell receptor beta chain was observed a handful of times. The antigen is unknown. V was pared by 3 bases and J by 0 bases, with 2 bases between. Germline assignment: CDR1 SQVTM and CDR2 ANQGSEA. CDR3 length equals 11 residues. The data were produced by immunoSEQ multiplex PCR, yet TCRdb's version contains in-frame clones alone and is incomplete. The data hold roughly 60,000 clones, with approximately 90% observed a single time. The sample belongs to a study of OX40 agonist ivuxolimab in advanced cancers. Study at large: Ivuxolimab, which is an agonistic anti-OX40 (CD134) antibody, was administered to the patients. The dose-escalation cohort was about 83% male, with a mean age of approximately 62 years, ranging roughly 23 to 85. Hepatocellular carcinoma, melanoma, renal cell or head and neck cancer was diagnosed in the dose-escalation patients. Study observations and caveats: The mean number of expanded clones was higher in CD8+ T cells than in CD4+.

This receptor was obtained from an adult with an advanced solid tumor such as melanoma, head and neck, liver or kidney cancer. The sample in question was CD4+ or CD8+ T cells sorted from blood, obtained in a trial of the OX40 agonist ivuxolimab. This chain uses TRBV29-1 with TRBJ1-1; D gene uncertain. The CDR3 loop reads CSVDMNTEAFF. In DNA, the CDR3 is TGCAGCGTTGACATGAACACTGAAGCTTTCTTT.